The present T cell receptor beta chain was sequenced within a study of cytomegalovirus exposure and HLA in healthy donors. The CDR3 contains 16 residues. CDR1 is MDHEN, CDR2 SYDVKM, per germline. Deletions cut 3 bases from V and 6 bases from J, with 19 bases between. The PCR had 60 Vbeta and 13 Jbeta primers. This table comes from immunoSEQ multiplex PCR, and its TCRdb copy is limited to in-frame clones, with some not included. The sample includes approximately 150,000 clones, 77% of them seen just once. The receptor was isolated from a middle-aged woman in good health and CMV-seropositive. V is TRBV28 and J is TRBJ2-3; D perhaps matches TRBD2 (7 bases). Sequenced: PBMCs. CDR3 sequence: CASSLTQGGGRDTQYF. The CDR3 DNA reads TGTGCCAGCAGTTTGACCCAGGGAGGGGGTCGCGATACGCAGTATTTT. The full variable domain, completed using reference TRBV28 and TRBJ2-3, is DVKVTQSSRYLVKRTGEKVFLECVQDMDHENMFWYRQDPGLGLRLIYFSYDVKMKEKGDIPEGYSVSREKKERFSLILESASTNQTSMYLCASSLTQGGGRDTQYFGPGTRLTVL.